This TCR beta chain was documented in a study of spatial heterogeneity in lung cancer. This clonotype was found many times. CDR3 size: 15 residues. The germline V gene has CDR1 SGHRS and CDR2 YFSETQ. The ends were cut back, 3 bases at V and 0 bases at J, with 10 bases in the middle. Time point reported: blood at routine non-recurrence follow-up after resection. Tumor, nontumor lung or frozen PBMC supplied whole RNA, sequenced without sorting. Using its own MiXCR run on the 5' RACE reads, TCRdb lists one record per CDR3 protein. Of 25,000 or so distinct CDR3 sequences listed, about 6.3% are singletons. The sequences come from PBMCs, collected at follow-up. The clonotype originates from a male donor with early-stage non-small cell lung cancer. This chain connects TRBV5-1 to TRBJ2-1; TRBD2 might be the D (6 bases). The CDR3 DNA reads TGCGCCAGCAGCTCCGGGACTTCCTCCTACAATGAGCAGTTCTTC. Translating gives CASSSGTSSYNEQFF.